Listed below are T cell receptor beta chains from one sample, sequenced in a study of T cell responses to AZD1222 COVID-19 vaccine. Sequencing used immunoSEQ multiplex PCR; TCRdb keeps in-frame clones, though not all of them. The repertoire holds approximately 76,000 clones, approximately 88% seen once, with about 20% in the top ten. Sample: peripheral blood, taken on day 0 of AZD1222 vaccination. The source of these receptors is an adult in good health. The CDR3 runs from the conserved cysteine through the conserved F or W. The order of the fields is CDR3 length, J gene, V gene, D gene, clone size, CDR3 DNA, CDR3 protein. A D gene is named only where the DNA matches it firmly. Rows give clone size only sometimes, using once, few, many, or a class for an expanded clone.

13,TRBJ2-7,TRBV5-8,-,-,TGTGCCAGCAGCTTGCCCCCTCACTACGAGCAGTACTTC,CASSLPPHYEQYF
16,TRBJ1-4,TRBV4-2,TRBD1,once,TGTGCCAGCAGCCAAGATCAACAGGGGGCAAATGAAAAACTGTTTTTT,CASSQDQQGANEKLFF
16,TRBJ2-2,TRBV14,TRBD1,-,TGTGCCAGCAGCCGGAGGGACAGGGCGAACACCGGGGAGCTGTTTTTT,CASSRRDRANTGELFF
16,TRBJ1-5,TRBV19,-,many,TGTGCCAGTAGTATTCCCAGGGAAGGGAGCAATCAGCCCCAGCATTTT,CASSIPREGSNQPQHF
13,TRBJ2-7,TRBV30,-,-,TGTGCCTGGAGTGTTGGCACCTACTACGAGCAGTACTTC,CAWSVGTYYEQYF
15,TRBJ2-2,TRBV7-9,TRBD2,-,TGTGCCAGCAGCTTAGACGGGAGGGTCAGCGGGGAGCTGTTTTTT,CASSLDGRVSGELFF
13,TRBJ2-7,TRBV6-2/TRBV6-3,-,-,TGTGCCAGCAGCACGGGACAAACCTACGAGCAGTACTTC,CASSTGQTYEQYF
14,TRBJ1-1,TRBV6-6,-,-,TGTGCCAGCAGTGACCCGTCGGGCGGAGCTGAAGCTTTCTTT,CASSDPSGGAEAFF
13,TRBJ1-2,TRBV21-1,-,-,TGTGCCAGCACGGAGGGGGGGCGGAATGGCTACACCTTC,CASTEGGRNGYTF
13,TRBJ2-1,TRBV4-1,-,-,TGCGCCAGCAGCCCTCACGGATACAATGAGCAGTTCTTC,CASSPHGYNEQFF
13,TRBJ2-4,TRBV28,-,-,TGTGCCAGCTTGGGGCAGGGGAGAAACATTCAGTACTTC,CASLGQGRNIQYF
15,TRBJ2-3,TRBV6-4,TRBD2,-,TGTGCCAGCAGTGACAGCGGGGGGGCCACAGATACGCAGTATTTT,CASSDSGGATDTQYF
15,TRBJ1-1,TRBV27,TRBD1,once,TGTGCCAGCAGTCCCACCCAGACAGGGTCCACTGAAGCTTTCTTT,CASSPTQTGSTEAFF
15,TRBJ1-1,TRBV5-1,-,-,TGCGCCAGCAGCTTGGAACGCAGTCGGGACACTGAAGCTTTCTTT,CASSLERSRDTEAFF
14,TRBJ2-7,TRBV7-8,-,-,TGTGCCAGCAGCTTAGCGGGGAGGTCCCACGAGCAGTACTTC,CASSLAGRSHEQYF
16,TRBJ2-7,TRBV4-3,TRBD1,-,TGCGCCAGCAGCCCAGGGACAGGGCGTAACTCCTACGAGCAGTACTTC,CASSPGTGRNSYEQYF
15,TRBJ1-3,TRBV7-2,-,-,TGTGCCAGCAGCTTAGGACAAAGCTCTGGAAACACCATATATTTT,CASSLGQSSGNTIYF
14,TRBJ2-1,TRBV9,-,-,TGTGCCAGCAGCGTATCTAGCAGTTACAATGAGCAGTTCTTC,CASSVSSSYNEQFF
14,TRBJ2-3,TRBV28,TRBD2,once,TGTGCCAGCAGCCTAGCGGGAGGCACAGATACGCAGTATTTT,CASSLAGGTDTQYF
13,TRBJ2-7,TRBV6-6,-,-,TGTGCCAGCAGTCGGGACGCAGACTACGAGCAGTACTTC,CASSRDADYEQYF
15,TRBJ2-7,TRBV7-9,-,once,TGTGCCAGCAGCTTATCGGGGGCCCCAGTCCCCGAGCAGTACTTC,CASSLSGAPVPEQYF
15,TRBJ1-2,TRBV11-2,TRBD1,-,TGTGCCAGCAGCGGGCAGGGACAGACCGTCTATGGCTACACCTTC,CASSGQGQTVYGYTF
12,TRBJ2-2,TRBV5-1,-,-,TGCGCCAGCAGCTTGGAGTCCGGGGAGCTGTTTTTT,CASSLESGELFF
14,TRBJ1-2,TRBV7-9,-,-,TGTGCCAGCAGCTTCCCAATACGATCCTCCGGCTACACCTTC,CASSFPIRSSGYTF
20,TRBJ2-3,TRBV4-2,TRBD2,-,TGTGCCAGCAGCCAACTGGGACTAGCGGGGGGGCCGAAAGACACAGATACGCAGTATTTT,CASSQLGLAGGPKDTDTQYF
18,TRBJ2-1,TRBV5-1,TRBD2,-,TGCGCCAGCAGCTTGGCGGGAGCGGGGGGCCTAGATAACAATGAGCAGTTCTTC,CASSLAGAGGLDNNEQFF
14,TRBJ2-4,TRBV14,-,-,TGTGCCAGCAGCCTTCACTTAGCCAAAAACATTCAGTACTTC,CASSLHLAKNIQYF
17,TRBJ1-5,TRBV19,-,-,TGTGCCAGTAGTAAGGGACCGTCGATTTTGAGCAATCAGCCCCAGCATTTT,CASSKGPSILSNQPQHF
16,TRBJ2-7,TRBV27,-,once,TGTGCCAGCAGCTCATATGGGGCAGGGGCGTTCCACGAGCAGTACTTC,CASSSYGAGAFHEQYF
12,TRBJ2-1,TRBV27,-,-,TGTGCCAGCAGTTTTCGGGCCAATGAGCAGTTCTTC,CASSFRANEQFF
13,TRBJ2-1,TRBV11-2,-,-,TGTGCCAGCAGCCGCGGACTGTACAATGAGCAGTTCTTC,CASSRGLYNEQFF
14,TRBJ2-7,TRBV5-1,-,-,TGCGCCAGCAGCTACCAAGGGGGGAACTACGAGCAGTACTTC,CASSYQGGNYEQYF
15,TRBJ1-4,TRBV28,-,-,TGTGCCAGCAGTTTTCTTTCCGGGATTAATGAAAAACTGTTTTTT,CASSFLSGINEKLFF
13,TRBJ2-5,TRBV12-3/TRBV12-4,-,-,TGTGCCAGCAGCACCTCCAGAGGGGAGACCCAGTACTTC,CASSTSRGETQYF
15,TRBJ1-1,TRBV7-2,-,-,TGTGCCAGCAGCTTAGGTGGGGCAGGGAACACTGAAGCTTTCTTT,CASSLGGAGNTEAFF
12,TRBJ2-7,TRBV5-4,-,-,TGTGCCAGCAGCCGGGGCGGGGCCGAGCAGTACTTC,CASSRGGAEQYF
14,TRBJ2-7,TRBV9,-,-,TGTGCCAGCAGCGTCTCCGGGATAAGGGACGAGCAGTACTTC,CASSVSGIRDEQYF
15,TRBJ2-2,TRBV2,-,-,TGTGCCAGCAGTGAGACTACTAGTTCCCCCGGGGAGCTGTTTTTT,CASSETTSSPGELFF
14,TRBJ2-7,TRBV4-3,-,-,TGCGCCAGCAGCCAGTCTCCCTTGGCACAGGAGCAGTACTTC,CASSQSPLAQEQYF
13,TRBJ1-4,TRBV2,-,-,TGTGCCAGCAGGCGGCAGATCAATGAAAAACTGTTTTTT,CASRRQINEKLFF
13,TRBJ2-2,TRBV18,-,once,TGTGCCAGCTCAATAGAGGTCACCGGGGAGCTGTTTTTT,CASSIEVTGELFF